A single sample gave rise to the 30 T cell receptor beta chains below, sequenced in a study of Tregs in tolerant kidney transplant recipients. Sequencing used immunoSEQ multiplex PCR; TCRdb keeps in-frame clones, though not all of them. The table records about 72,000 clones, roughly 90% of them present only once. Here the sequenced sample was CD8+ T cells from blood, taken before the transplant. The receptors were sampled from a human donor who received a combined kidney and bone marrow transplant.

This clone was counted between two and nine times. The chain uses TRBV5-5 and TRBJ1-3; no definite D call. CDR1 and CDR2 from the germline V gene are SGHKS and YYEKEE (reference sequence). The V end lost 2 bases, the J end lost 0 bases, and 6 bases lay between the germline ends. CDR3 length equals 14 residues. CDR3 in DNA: TGTGCCAGCAGCTTAGCTGGCTCTGGAAACACCATATATTTT. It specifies CASSLAGSGNTIYF.

CDR3 nucleotide sequence: TGCGCCAGCAGCCAAGATGGGTCAGAGGATAGATGGGCTTTCTTT. It encodes CASSQDGSEDRWAFF. V gene TRBV4-3 combines with J gene TRBJ1-1; D gene uncertain. Trimming pared 0 bases from V and 11 bases from J, leaving 19 bases between. The CDR3 contains 15 residues. CDR1 is LGHNA and CDR2 is YSLEER in the germline V gene.

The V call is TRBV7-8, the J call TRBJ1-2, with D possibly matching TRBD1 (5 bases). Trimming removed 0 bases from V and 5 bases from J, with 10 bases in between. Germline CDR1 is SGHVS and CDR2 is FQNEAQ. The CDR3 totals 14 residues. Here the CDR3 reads CASSLASQGYGYTF. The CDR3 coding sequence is TGTGCCAGCAGCTTAGCGTCCCAGGGTTATGGCTACACCTTC.

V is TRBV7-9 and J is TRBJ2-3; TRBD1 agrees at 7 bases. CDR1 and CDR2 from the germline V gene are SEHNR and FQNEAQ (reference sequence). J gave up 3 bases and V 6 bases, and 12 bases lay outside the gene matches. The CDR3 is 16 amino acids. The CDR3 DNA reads TGTGCCAGCAGTCAGTTGACAGGGACAGAAACAGATACGCAGTATTTT. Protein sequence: CASSQLTGTETDTQYF.

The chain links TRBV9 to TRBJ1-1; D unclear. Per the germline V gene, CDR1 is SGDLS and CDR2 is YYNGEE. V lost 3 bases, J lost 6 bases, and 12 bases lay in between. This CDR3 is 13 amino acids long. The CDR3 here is CASSAIARAEAFF. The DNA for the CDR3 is TGTGCCAGCAGCGCTATCGCTCGGGCTGAAGCTTTCTTT.

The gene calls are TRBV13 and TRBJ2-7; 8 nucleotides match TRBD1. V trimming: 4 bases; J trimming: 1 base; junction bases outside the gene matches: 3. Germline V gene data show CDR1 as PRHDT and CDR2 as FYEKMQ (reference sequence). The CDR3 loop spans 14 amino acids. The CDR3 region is CASSSGQDSYEQYF. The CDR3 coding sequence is TGTGCCAGCAGCTCGGGACAGGATTCCTACGAGCAGTACTTC.

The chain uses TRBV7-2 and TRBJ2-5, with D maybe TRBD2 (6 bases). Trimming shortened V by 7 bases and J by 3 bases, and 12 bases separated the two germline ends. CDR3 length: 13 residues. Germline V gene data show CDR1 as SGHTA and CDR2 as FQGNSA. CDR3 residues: CASKMDYEETQYF. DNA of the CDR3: TGTGCCAGCAAGATGGACTACGAAGAGACCCAGTACTTC. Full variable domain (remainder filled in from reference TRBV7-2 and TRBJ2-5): GAGVSQSPSNKVTEKGKDVELRCDPISGHTALYWYRQSLGQGLEFLIYFQGNSAPDKSGLPSDRFSAERTGGSVSTLTIQRTQQEDSAVYLCASKMDYEETQYFGPGTRLLVL.

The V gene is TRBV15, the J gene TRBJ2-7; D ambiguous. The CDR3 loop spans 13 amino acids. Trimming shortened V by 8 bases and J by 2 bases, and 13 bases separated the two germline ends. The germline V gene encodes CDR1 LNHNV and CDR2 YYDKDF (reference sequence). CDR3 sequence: CATAPSVAYEQYF. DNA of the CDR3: TGTGCCACCGCCCCGAGTGTGGCCTACGAGCAGTACTTC.

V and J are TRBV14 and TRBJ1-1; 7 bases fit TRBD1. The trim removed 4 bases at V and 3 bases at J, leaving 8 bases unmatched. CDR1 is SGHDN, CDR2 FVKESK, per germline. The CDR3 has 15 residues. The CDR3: CASSPNRGWDTEAFF. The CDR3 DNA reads TGTGCCAGCAGCCCTAACAGGGGATGGGACACTGAAGCTTTCTTT.

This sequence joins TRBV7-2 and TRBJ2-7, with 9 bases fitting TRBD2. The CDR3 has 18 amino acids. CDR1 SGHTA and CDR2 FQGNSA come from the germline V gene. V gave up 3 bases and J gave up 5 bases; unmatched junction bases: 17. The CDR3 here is CASSLHGSGRRPTNEQYF. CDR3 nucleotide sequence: TGTGCCAGCAGCTTGCATGGTAGCGGGAGACGCCCAACGAACGAGCAGTACTTC.

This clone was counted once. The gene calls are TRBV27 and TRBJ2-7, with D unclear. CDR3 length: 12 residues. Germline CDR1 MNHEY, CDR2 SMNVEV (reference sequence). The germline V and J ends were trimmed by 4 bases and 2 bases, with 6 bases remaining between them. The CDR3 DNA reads TGTGCCAGCAGTTCCGTTACCTACGAGCAGTACTTC. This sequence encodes CASSSVTYEQYF.

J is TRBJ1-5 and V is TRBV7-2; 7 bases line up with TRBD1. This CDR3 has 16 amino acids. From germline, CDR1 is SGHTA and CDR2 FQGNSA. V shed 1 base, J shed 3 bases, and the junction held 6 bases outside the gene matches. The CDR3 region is CASSLEAGGNNQPQHF. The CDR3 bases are TGTGCCAGCAGCTTAGAAGCAGGGGGGAACAATCAGCCCCAGCATTTT.

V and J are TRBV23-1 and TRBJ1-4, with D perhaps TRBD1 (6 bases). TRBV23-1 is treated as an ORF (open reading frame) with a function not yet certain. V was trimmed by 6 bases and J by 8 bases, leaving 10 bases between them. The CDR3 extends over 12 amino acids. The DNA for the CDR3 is TGCGCCAGCAGACAGGGAGACGAAAAACTGTTTTTT. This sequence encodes CASRQGDEKLFF.

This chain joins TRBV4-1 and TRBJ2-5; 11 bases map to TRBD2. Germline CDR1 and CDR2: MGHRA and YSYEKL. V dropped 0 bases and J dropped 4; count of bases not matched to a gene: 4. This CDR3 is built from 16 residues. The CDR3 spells CASSQDLAGGGETQYF. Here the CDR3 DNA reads TGCGCCAGCAGCCAAGATCTAGCGGGGGGCGGAGAGACCCAGTACTTC.

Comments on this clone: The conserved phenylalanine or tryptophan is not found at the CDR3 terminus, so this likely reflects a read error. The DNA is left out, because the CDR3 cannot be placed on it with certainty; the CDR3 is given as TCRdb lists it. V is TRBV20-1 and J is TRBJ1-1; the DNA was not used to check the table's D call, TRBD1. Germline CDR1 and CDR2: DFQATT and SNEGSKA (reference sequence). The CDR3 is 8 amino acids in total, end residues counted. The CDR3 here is CSATDRLG.

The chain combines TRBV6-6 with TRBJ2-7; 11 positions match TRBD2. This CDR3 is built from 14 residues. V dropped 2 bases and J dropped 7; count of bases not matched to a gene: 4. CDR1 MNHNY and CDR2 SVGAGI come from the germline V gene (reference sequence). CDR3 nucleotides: TGTGCCAGCAGTTACGTAGGGACTAGCGGAGAGCAGTACTTC. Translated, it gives CASSYVGTSGEQYF.

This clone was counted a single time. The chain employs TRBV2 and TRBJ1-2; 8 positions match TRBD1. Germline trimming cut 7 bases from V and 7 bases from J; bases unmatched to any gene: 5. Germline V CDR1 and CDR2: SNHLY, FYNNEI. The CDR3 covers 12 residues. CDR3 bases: TGTGCCAGCAACGGACAGGGTGTTGGCTACACCTTC. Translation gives CASNGQGVGYTF.

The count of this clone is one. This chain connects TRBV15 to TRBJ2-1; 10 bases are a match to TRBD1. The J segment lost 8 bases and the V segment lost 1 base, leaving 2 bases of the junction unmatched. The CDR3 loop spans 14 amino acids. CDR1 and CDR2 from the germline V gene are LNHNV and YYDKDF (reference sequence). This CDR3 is CATSRVTGGHEQFF. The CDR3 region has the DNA TGTGCCACCAGCAGAGTGACAGGGGGCCATGAGCAGTTCTTC.

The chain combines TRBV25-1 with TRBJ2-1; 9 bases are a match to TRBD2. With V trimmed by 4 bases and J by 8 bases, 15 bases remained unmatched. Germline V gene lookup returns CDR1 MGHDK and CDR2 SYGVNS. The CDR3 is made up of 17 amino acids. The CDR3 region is CASSVLPGTSRRDEQFF. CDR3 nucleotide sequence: TGTGCCAGCAGTGTCCTCCCCGGGACTAGCAGAAGGGATGAGCAGTTCTTC.

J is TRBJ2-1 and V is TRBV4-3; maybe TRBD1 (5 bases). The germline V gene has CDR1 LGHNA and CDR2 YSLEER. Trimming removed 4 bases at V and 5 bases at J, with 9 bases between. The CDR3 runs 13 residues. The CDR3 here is CASSPDSHNEQFF. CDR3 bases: TGCGCCAGCAGCCCCGACAGTCACAATGAGCAGTTCTTC.

Written as DNA, the CDR3 is TGTGCCAGTAGTATAGAAGCGGGGATGAACACTGAAGCTTTCTTT. Amino acids: CASSIEAGMNTEAFF. The chain couples TRBV19 to TRBJ1-1; no reliable D call. The CDR3 has 15 residues. CDR1 LNHDA and CDR2 SQIVND come from the germline V gene (reference sequence). V lost 0 bases and J 0 bases, leaving 8 bases between the germline ends.

The DNA for the CDR3 is TGTGCCACCAGCAGAGGTGACAGAAATAATGAAAAACTGTTTTTT. Translation gives CATSRGDRNNEKLFF. The V and J genes are TRBV15 and TRBJ1-4; D perhaps matches TRBD1 (5 bases). Germline V gene data show CDR1 as LNHNV and CDR2 as YYDKDF (reference sequence). The CDR3 consists of 15 residues. V was shortened by 1 base and J by 4 bases, with 10 bases between the two germline ends.

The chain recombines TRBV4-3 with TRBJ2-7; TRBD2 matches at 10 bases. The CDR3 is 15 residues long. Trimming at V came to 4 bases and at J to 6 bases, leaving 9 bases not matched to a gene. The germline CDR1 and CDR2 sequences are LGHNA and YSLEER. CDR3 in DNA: TGCGCCAGCAGCCGATCTAGCGGGAGTGGGATCGAGCAGTACTTC. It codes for CASSRSSGSGIEQYF.

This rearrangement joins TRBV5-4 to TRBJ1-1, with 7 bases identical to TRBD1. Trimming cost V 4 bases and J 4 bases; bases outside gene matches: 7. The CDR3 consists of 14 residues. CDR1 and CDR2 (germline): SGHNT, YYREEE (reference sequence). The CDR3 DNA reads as TGTGCCAGCAGCACGACAGGGTGGGTCACTGAAGCTTTCTTT. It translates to CASSTTGWVTEAFF.

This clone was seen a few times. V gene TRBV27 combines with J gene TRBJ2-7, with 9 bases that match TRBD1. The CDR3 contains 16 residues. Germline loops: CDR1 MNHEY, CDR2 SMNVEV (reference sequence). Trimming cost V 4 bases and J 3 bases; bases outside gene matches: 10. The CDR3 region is CASSSGVGDRVYEQYF. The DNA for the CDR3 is TGTGCCAGCAGTTCCGGGGTCGGGGACAGGGTCTACGAGCAGTACTTC.

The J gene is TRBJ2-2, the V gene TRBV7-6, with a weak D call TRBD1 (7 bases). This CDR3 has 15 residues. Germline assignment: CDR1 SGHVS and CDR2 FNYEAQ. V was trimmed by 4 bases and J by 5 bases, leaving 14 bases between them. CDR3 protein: CASSSGGIGTGELFF. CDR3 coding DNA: TGTGCCAGCAGCTCAGGGGGGATTGGGACCGGGGAGCTGTTTTTT.

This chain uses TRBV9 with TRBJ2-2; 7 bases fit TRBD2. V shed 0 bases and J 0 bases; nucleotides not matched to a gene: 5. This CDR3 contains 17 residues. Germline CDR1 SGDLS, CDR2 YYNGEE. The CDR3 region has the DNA TGTGCCAGCAGCGTAGATCAGCGGGGCGCGAACACCGGGGAGCTGTTTTTT. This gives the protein CASSVDQRGANTGELFF.

The chain's CDR3 is CASSIIPGAEQYF. In DNA form, the CDR3 reads TGTGCCAGTAGTATTATCCCAGGGGCCGAGCAGTACTTC. The gene calls are TRBV19 and TRBJ2-7, with a possible D match to TRBD1 (6 bases). V was shortened by 3 bases and J by 6 bases, with 12 bases between the two germline ends. The CDR3 length is 13 residues. Germline CDR1 is LNHDA and CDR2 is SQIVND (reference sequence). Supplemented by reference TRBV19 and TRBJ2-7, the full variable domain reads DGGITQSPKYLFRKEGQNVTLSCEQNLNHDAMYWYRQDPGQGLRLIYYSQIVNDFQKGDIAEGYSVSREKKESFPLTVTSAQKNPTAFYLCASSIIPGAEQYFGPGTRLTVT.

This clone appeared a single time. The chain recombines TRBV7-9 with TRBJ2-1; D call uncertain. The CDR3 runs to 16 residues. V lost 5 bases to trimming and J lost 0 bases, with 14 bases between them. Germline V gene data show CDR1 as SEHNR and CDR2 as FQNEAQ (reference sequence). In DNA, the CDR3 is TGTGCCAGCAGCCAGGTGAAGGTGGCCTCCTACAATGAGCAGTTCTTC. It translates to CASSQVKVASYNEQFF.

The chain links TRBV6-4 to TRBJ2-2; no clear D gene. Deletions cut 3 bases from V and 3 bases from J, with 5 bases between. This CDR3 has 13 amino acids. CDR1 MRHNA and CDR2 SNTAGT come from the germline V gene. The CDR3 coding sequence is TGTGCCAGCAGTGAGAGCGACACCGGGGAGCTGTTTTTT. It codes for CASSESDTGELFF.